This T cell receptor (beta chain) was recorded in a study of shared clonotypes between healthy human individuals. A single count supports this clone. Trimming took 6 bases from V and 3 from J, leaving 15 bases between them. This CDR3 spans 16 amino acids. CDR1 and CDR2 from the germline V gene are MDHEN and SYDVKM. TCRdb's table, derived via immunoSEQ multiplex PCR, lists solely in-frame clones and lacks some. The sample carries hundreds of thousands of clones, around 72% recorded once. This receptor was taken from a woman under 40 in good health. The sequencing sample was made of memory CD4+ T cells sorted from blood. This sample's subset: CD45RA-negative fraction. V is TRBV28 and J is TRBJ1-6; D might be TRBD1 (5 bases). The CDR3 nucleotides are TGTGCCAGCAGCCTCCCGACAGCTAACTATAATTCACCCCTCCACTTT. Protein: CASSLPTANYNSPLHF.